A single count supports the clone carrying this T cell receptor (beta chain). Its antigen is unknown. The sample originates from a study of a mutant IDH1 vaccine in newly diagnosed glioma. The wider study: Males made up 62.5% and females roughly 38% of treated patients, whose mean age was roughly 40 years. Most patients had received both radiotherapy and temozolomide, the prior options being radiotherapy, temozolomide, or both. Findings and caveats of the study: Vaccine-induced responses were seen in approximately 93% of patients, spanning several MHC alleles.

This sample's time point: week 35, safety follow-up. One vaccine dose held 300 ug of mutant IDH1 20-mer peptide and came with topical imiquimod. Generated by immunoSEQ multiplex PCR, the TCRdb table keeps only in-frame clones and is missing some. The sample has 44,000 or so clones, 81% seen once. Trimming stripped 5 bases from V and 0 bases from J, with 5 bases between. CDR1 is SEHNR and CDR2 is FQNEAQ in the germline V gene (reference sequence). The CDR3 runs to 13 residues. The sequence was obtained from a middle-aged woman with glioma. Some clones in this sample may be carry-over from other donors' samples. The sequences come from PBMCs, collected from a glioma patient whose treatment included an IDH1 peptide vaccine. J is TRBJ2-1 and V is TRBV7-9; D not resolved. CDR3 sequence: CASSPSSYNEQFF. DNA of the CDR3: TGTGCCAGCAGCCCCAGCTCCTACAATGAGCAGTTCTTC. Full variable domain (outside the CDR3, taken from reference TRBV7-9 and TRBJ2-1): DTGVSQNPRHKITKRGQNVTFRCDPISEHNRLYWYRQTLGQGPEFLTYFQNEAQLEKSRLLSDRFSAERPKGSFSTLEIQRTEQGDSAMYLCASSPSSYNEQFFGPGTRLTVL.